The 5 T cell receptor beta chains below all came from one sample that was sequenced in a study of CD8 T cells in ankylosing spondylitis. TCRdb re-called the 5' RACE reads with MiXCR, one entry per CDR3 protein. The sample includes some 33,000 distinct CDR3 sequences, around 14% of them seen just once. The sequencing input was blood. These receptors all come from a male donor with ankylosing spondylitis or in good health (not recorded which).

The V gene is TRBV28, the J gene TRBJ2-4; TRBD1 aligns across 9 bases. The CDR3 runs 13 residues. V lost 6 bases, J lost 7 bases, and 4 bases stayed unmatched. Germline V gene sequence: CDR1 MDHEN, CDR2 SYDVKM. CDR3 residues: CASRGTGWNIQYF. CDR3 bases: TGTGCCAGCAGGGGGACAGGGTGGAACATTCAGTACTTC.

This clonotype was picked up a small number of times. V and J are TRBV29-1 and TRBJ2-2; 8 nucleotides align to TRBD1. After removal of 6 bases from V and 6 bases from J, the junction contained 9 bases not matched to a gene. Germline CDR1 SQVTM, CDR2 ANQGSEA. The CDR3 length is 14 residues. CDR3 nucleotides: TGCAGCGTGACGGAGCAGGGGGCGTCCGGGGAGCTGTTTTTT. It codes for CSVTEQGASGELFF.

The CDR3 spells CSARNTRTEAFF. The CDR3, as DNA: TGCAGTGCAAGGAATACCCGCACTGAAGCTTTCTTT. The genes are TRBV20-1 and TRBJ1-1; no clear D gene. The CDR3 is 12 amino acids. Trimming removed 6 bases at V and 4 bases at J, with 12 bases between. Per the germline V gene, CDR1 is DFQATT and CDR2 is SNEGSKA (reference sequence).

The V and J genes are TRBV10-3 and TRBJ2-3; D not certain. Looked up from germline, CDR1 is ENHRY and CDR2 is SYGVKD. V was pared by 6 bases and J by 3 bases, with 7 bases between. There are 12 residues in the CDR3. CDR3 in DNA: TGTGCCATCAGCCCTGTAACAGATACGCAGTATTTT. Translated, it gives CAISPVTDTQYF.

This clonotype appeared a few times. The J gene is TRBJ2-4, the V gene TRBV5-1, with a tentative D call TRBD2 (5 bases). CDR1 is SGHRS, CDR2 YFSETQ, per germline. V was trimmed by 3 bases and J by 9 bases, leaving 13 bases between them. CDR3 size: 13 residues. The CDR3 protein is CASSSGILGIQYF. The DNA for the CDR3 is TGCGCCAGCAGCTCGGGGATTCTCGGCATTCAGTACTTC.